This TCR beta chain was observed in a study of breast tumors, draining lymph nodes, adjacent tissues. CDR3 size: 13 residues. CDR1 and CDR2 (germline): SEHNR, FQNEAQ (reference sequence). With respect to this clonotype: Its specificity is unknown. At one end, the junction sequence differs from germline, possibly due to a read error.

Whole-study findings and limits: Data fit most tumor T cells coming from lymph node, expanding in tumor. Tumor and nontumor repertoires were significantly more similar in luminal-like than in basal-like breast cancer. Tumor repertoires ranked between lymph nodes and nontumor tissue in diversity, with V and J gene preferences.

TCRdb called the multiplex PCR reads again in MiXCR, with one record for every CDR3 protein. This table holds around 150,000 distinct CDR3 sequences, approximately 29% found once. Breast cancer patients provided tissue from their axillary draining lymph nodes. The TCR sequence derives from a female donor with breast cancer. Some clones in this sample may be carry-over from other donors' samples. This chain connects TRBV7-9 to TRBJ1-1; D is perhaps TRBD1 (5 bases). Specimen: axillary lymph node tissue. The DNA of the CDR3 is TGTGCCAGCAGCCAAGGGGTCGGGATTGAAGCCTTCTTT. It is translated as CASSQGVGIEAFF.